The 18 T cell receptor beta chains below come from one sample, sequenced in a study of shared clonotypes between healthy human individuals. The method was immunoSEQ multiplex PCR; TCRdb's version includes in-frame clones alone and lacks a portion of them. The sample consists of under 2,500,000 clones, nearly 97% of them appearing once. The sample consisted of naive CD4+ T cells sorted from blood. Sample subset: CD45RA+ positively selected. The receptors come from a man in his late teens or twenties in good health.

The chain is built from TRBV6-6 and TRBJ2-7; perhaps D is TRBD1 or TRBD2 (5 bases each). CDR1 is MNHNY and CDR2 is SVGAGI in the germline V gene (reference sequence). CDR3 size: 15 residues. V dropped 2 bases and J dropped 1 base, with 12 bases sitting between them. The CDR3 nucleotides read TGTGCCAGCAGTTACGGGGACGGGGTTTCCTACGAGCAGTACTTC. Residues: CASSYGDGVSYEQYF.

In the case of this clone: The sample has other DNA sequences that encode this CDR3 too. The chain is built from TRBV6-1 and TRBJ1-1, with a weak D call TRBD1 (6 bases). The CDR3 loop spans 13 amino acids. V gave up 4 bases and J gave up 1 base, with 7 bases separating them. Germline loops: CDR1 MNHNS, CDR2 SASEGT. The DNA for the CDR3 is TGTGCCAGCAGTGCGGACAGGAACACTGAAGCTTTCTTT. Its protein is CASSADRNTEAFF.

The chain is built from TRBV28 and TRBJ2-7; D might be TRBD1 (6 bases). CDR3 length equals 15 residues. CDR1 and CDR2 (germline): MDHEN, SYDVKM. V lost 6 bases and J lost 0, with 15 bases in between. The CDR3 sequence: CASSMDRDTSYEQYF. Here the CDR3 DNA reads TGTGCCAGCAGCATGGACAGAGACACCTCCTACGAGCAGTACTTC.

This clone was observed a single time. The genes are TRBV28 and TRBJ1-3, with D unclear. The germline V gene encodes CDR1 MDHEN and CDR2 SYDVKM. The CDR3 is 14 amino acids. V was cut by 2 bases and J by 1 base, with 6 bases left in between. In DNA form, the CDR3 reads TGTGCCAGCAGTTTAACAAATTCTGGAAACACCATATATTTT. Encoded protein: CASSLTNSGNTIYF. The full variable domain, rest sourced from reference TRBV28 and TRBJ1-3, is DVKVTQSSRYLVKRTGEKVFLECVQDMDHENMFWYRQDPGLGLRLIYFSYDVKMKEKGDIPEGYSVSREKKERFSLILESASTNQTSMYLCASSLTNSGNTIYFGEGSWLTVV.

Comment on this clone: Within the sample, other DNA sequences also encode this same CDR3. CDR3 nucleotides: TGCAGCGTTGTGGGGTCAGGGGCCAACGTCCTGACTTTC. It is translated as CSVVGSGANVLTF. V is TRBV29-1 and J is TRBJ2-6; D ambiguous. Per the germline V gene, CDR1 is SQVTM and CDR2 is ANQGSEA. Trimming took 4 bases from V and 4 from J, leaving 8 bases between them. This CDR3 is built from 13 residues.

The chain couples TRBV7-9 to TRBJ2-5, with 10 bases aligning to TRBD2. Germline CDR1 is SEHNR and CDR2 is FQNEAQ (reference sequence). The CDR3 sequence is 16 residues long. The J segment lost 3 bases and the V segment lost 5 bases, leaving 9 bases of the junction unmatched. The CDR3 nucleotides are TGTGCCAGCAGCCAGGCCGGGACTAGCGAAAAAGAGACCCAGTACTTC. Amino acids: CASSQAGTSEKETQYF.

The chain links TRBV6-5 to TRBJ2-2, with D unresolved. V was shortened by 2 bases and J by 6 bases, with 13 bases between the two germline ends. The CDR3 extends over 15 amino acids. Germline lookup yields CDR1 MNHEY and CDR2 SVGAGI. The CDR3 region is CASSYTNTYPGELFF. CDR3 nucleotides: TGTGCCAGCAGTTACACAAATACCTATCCCGGGGAGCTGTTTTTT.

V and J are TRBV5-1 and TRBJ1-1, with 7 bases identical to TRBD1. Germline V gene sequence: CDR1 SGHRS, CDR2 YFSETQ. The V segment lost 4 bases and the J segment 0 bases; nucleotides outside the gene matches: 3. CDR3 size: 14 residues. CDR3 in amino acids: CASSAGTVNTEAFF. CDR3 nucleotide sequence: TGCGCCAGCAGCGCCGGGACAGTGAACACTGAAGCTTTCTTT.

The rearrangement uses TRBV9 and TRBJ2-4; D is possibly TRBD1 (5 bases). Germline CDR1 and CDR2: SGDLS and YYNGEE. Trimming removed 4 bases at V and 0 bases at J, with 17 bases between. This CDR3 has 17 residues. The chain's CDR3 is CASSPKDKPIAKNIQYF. The CDR3 DNA reads TGTGCCAGCAGCCCAAAGGACAAGCCCATAGCCAAAAACATTCAGTACTTC. The whole variable domain, filled in from reference TRBV9 and TRBJ2-4, reads DSGVTQTPKHLITATGQRVTLRCSPRSGDLSVYWYQQSLDQGLQFLIQYYNGEERAKGNILERFSAQQFPDLHSELNLSSLELGDSALYFCASSPKDKPIAKNIQYFGAGTRLSVL.

This clone occurred once. The V gene is TRBV6-6, the J gene TRBJ2-5, with unresolved D. CDR3 size: 15 residues. Germline V CDR1 and CDR2: MNHNY, SVGAGI (reference sequence). The V end lost 0 bases, the J end lost 5 bases, and 13 bases lay between the germline ends. In DNA form, the CDR3 reads TGTGCCAGCAGTTACTCCGGGTGGGTTACGGAGACCCAGTACTTC. It encodes CASSYSGWVTETQYF.

J is TRBJ2-5 and V is TRBV4-2; 11 nucleotides line up with TRBD2. The CDR3 runs to 20 residues. With 1 base clipped from V and 3 bases from J, the junction kept 16 bases outside the gene matches. The germline V gene encodes CDR1 LGHNA and CDR2 YNFKEQ. In DNA, the CDR3 is TGTGCCAGCAGCCAAGGGGCGGCTAGCGGGGGGTTGGGTGCGGAAGAGACCCAGTACTTC. This encodes CASSQGAASGGLGAEETQYF.

This chain joins TRBV11-2 and TRBJ2-2; no clear D gene. Germline assignment: CDR1 SGHAT and CDR2 FQNNGV. The CDR3 covers 14 residues. The V end was cut by 5 bases, the J end by 6 bases, with 13 bases between. As DNA, the CDR3 is TGTGCCAGCAGCCCCGGTATTATGGCCGGGGAGCTGTTTTTT. Amino acids: CASSPGIMAGELFF.

The rearrangement joins TRBV5-6 to TRBJ1-4; 10 bases are a match to TRBD1. V shed 2 bases, J shed 4 bases, and the junction held 2 bases outside the gene matches. The CDR3 is 15 residues long. CDR1 and CDR2 (germline): SGHDT, YYEEEE. The CDR3 nucleotides are TGTGCCAGCAGCTTACGGACAGGGGGTAATGAAAAACTGTTTTTT. This encodes CASSLRTGGNEKLFF. The variable domain in full, with the rest retrieved from reference TRBV5-6 and TRBJ1-4, is DAGVTQSPTHLIKTRGQQVTLRCSPKSGHDTVSWYQQALGQGPQFIFQYYEEEERQRGNFPDRFSGHQFPNYSSELNVNALLLGDSALYLCASSLRTGGNEKLFFGSGTQLSVL.

Details on this clone: Other DNA variants within this sample encode the same CDR3. The chain couples TRBV5-1 to TRBJ2-3; D remains ambiguous. CDR3 size: 15 residues. Per the germline V gene, CDR1 is SGHRS and CDR2 is YFSETQ. V shed 0 bases and J shed 1 base, with 9 bases lying between them. CDR3 protein: CASSLDGERTDTQYF. The CDR3 DNA follows: TGCGCCAGCAGCTTGGACGGAGAACGCACAGATACGCAGTATTTT.

The chain has TRBV4-2 and TRBJ2-7; D not resolved. Trimming shortened V by 2 bases and J by 3 bases, and 14 bases separated the two germline ends. The CDR3 consists of 15 residues. Germline V gene lookup returns CDR1 LGHNA and CDR2 YNFKEQ. In nucleotides, the CDR3 is TGTGCCAGCAGCCAACACACTGGGCCCAACTACGAGCAGTACTTC. It yields the protein CASSQHTGPNYEQYF.

The chain carries TRBV5-1 and TRBJ1-2; possibly TRBD1 for D (5 bases). Trimming left V 5 bases short and J 0 bases short, with 8 bases between. Germline values: CDR1 SGHRS, CDR2 YFSETQ. The CDR3 is 13 amino acids. The CDR3 loop is CASRRDPNYGYTF. In DNA, the CDR3 is TGCGCCAGCAGGAGGGACCCTAACTATGGCTACACCTTC.

V gene TRBV10-3 combines with J gene TRBJ1-1; TRBD1 matches at 9 bases. Trimming cost V 6 bases and J 5 bases; bases outside gene matches: 7. CDR1 is ENHRY and CDR2 is SYGVKD in the germline V gene. The CDR3 extends over 14 amino acids. The CDR3 nucleotides are TGTGCCATCAGCTCTAACAGGGGGCGTACTGAAGCTTTCTTT. Its protein product is CAISSNRGRTEAFF.

The V gene is TRBV30, the J gene TRBJ2-3, with 13 bases matching TRBD2. Germline values: CDR1 GTSNPN, CDR2 SVGIG (reference sequence). The CDR3 runs to 15 residues. V was pared by 7 bases and J by 0 bases, with 4 bases of the junction left unmatched. CDR3 DNA sequence: TGTGCCTTGGGGACTAGCGGGGCTAGCACAGATACGCAGTATTTT. It codes for CALGTSGASTDTQYF.